This entry describes one T cell receptor beta chain. Its antigen is unknown. Base-call qualities are not available, and no considerably larger clone is one nucleotide away. The data were taken from a study of T cell responses to AZD1222 COVID-19 vaccine (dated by TCRdb to the early 2020s). Notes on the research overall: Because spike-specific TCR depth and breadth did not differ between the two schedules, AZD1222 recipients who got a second dose at roughly 4 weeks were pooled with those who got a second dose at roughly 12 weeks. A total of 233 trial participants underwent TCR sequencing, of whom some 210 received two doses of AZD1222 and some 26 received two doses of the MenACWY control vaccine. Trial participants were enrolled by age into 18-55, 56-69 and 70-plus year subgroups, with around 150, 28 and 57 TCR-sequenced participants respectively. General findings and caveats noted by the study authors: Conclusions about previously exposed vaccinees are limited because only five to seven AZD1222 recipients were SARS-CoV-2 seropositive at baseline. The 56-69-year group was small, and its depth increase did not reach significance, likely because of low power. No day 14 peak-response samples were available, so repertoires were characterized only after the peak T cell response. Most participants were white British and females outnumbered males, and the authors suggested that clonal diversity may have been underestimated. The vaccine-associated CD4 TCRs covered the entire spike protein, and the dominant responses fell in regions 160-218 and 743-854. A significant rise in spike-specific TCR breadth and depth was observed after two AZD1222 doses relative to day 0 and relative to MenACWY recipients. Reportedly, close to half of the unique spike-specific TCRs recognized epitopes lying outside the regions that are mutated in the B.1.351 and B.1.1.7 variants.

The CDR3 regions of human TCRbeta chains were analyzed by immunosequencing. Per the authors' processing: TCRs in the repertoires were compared against a reference library of SARS-CoV-2-specific TCRs that had been generated with the MIRA antigen-specificity platform. Breadth was defined as the fraction of unique TCRs that were SARS-CoV-2-associated, and depth was defined as the fraction of total T cells that were SARS-CoV-2-associated. Using the MIRA data, each spike-specific TCR was mapped to the spike region that the TCR reacts to and placed in a CD4 or CD8 class. Log10-transformed breadth and depth values were compared by one-way ANOVA with Sidak's multiple comparisons tests. TCRdb retrieved this table from immuneACCESS and kept in-frame rearrangements only. Not all clones are present; in checked studies, unresolved V genes account for under half, and no reason is known for the remainder. V and J calls and clone size come straight from that table; D and trimming were deduced from the DNA. The sample includes over 150,000 clones, with about 90% observed a single time. The ten largest make up approximately 0.49% of the sample.

Taken from cysteine to phenylalanine, the CDR3 has 18 residues. Left in the record is the CDR3 DNA by itself, 54 bases read in frame from the first base. V and J are trimmed by 0 bases and 5 bases, and the gene matches miss 13 bases of the junction. According to the germline V gene, CDR1 reads MNHEY and CDR2 reads SVGEGT. Sample time point, as interpreted from the label and publication: baseline before first vaccination. The vaccinee samples were drawn from two UK trials, COV001 and COV002, one of which was a single-blind randomized controlled phase 2/3 trial testing AZD1222 (ChAdOx1 nCoV-19) in healthy adults. For TCRbeta chain sequencing, PBMC samples were collected from trial participants at day 0 and at day 28 after the second dose.

The rearrangement joined TRBV6-2 or TRBV6-3 to TRBJ2-7, and 10 junctional nucleotides match TRBD1. The source material was peripheral blood, sampled on day 0 of AZD1222 vaccination. The sequence was obtained from an adult in good health. CDR3 reads: CASSYSDYRGTGAHEQYF. The DNA reads TGTGCCAGCAGTTACTCGGATTATAGGGGGACAGGGGCTCACGAGCAGTACTTC.